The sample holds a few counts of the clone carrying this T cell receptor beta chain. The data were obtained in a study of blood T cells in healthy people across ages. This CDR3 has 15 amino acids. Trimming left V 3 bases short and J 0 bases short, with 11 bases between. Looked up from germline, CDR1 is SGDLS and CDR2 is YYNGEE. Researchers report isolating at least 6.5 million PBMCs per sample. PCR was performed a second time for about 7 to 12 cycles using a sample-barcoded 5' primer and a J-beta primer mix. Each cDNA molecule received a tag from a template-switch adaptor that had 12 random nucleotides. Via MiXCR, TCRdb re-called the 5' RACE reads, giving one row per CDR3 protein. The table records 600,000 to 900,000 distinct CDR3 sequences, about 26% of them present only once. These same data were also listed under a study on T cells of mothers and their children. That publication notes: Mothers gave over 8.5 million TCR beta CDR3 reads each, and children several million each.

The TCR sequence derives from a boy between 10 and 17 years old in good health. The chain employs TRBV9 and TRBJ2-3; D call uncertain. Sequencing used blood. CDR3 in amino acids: CASSALGFSTDTQYF. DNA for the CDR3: TGTGCCAGCAGCGCCCTGGGATTTAGCACAGATACGCAGTATTTT.